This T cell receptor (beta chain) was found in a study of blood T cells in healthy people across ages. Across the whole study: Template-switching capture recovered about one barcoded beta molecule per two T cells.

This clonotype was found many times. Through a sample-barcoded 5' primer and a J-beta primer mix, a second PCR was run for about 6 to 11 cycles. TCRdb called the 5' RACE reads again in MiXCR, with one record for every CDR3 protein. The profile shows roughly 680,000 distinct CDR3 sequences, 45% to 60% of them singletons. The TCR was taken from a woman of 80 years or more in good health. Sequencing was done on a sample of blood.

The CDR3 reads CASTTIPNSPLHF. As DNA, the CDR3 is TGTGCCAGCACGACCATACCTAATTCACCCCTCCACTTT. This rearrangement joins TRBV12-3 or TRBV12-4 to TRBJ1-6; D remains ambiguous. The CDR3 loop spans 13 amino acids. Trimming took off 7 bases at V and 6 bases at J, with 10 bases between the two ends.